This T cell receptor beta chain was recovered during a study of cytomegalovirus exposure and HLA in healthy donors. Study findings and constraints: Three of the chains that were CMV-associated were confirmed in vitro to be specific for CMV antigens. High specificity and sensitivity for cytomegalovirus status were reported for the classifier. According to a subsequent analysis, TCR clusters identified in the first cohort showed a tendency to co-occur across the approximately 120 validation repertoires.

The protocol was immunoSEQ multiplex PCR, while the TCRdb copy is restricted to in-frame clones and leaves out a portion. The sample contains fewer than 150,000 clones, approximately 89% of which appear only once. The donors were in the roughly 120-subject validation cohort, distinct from the roughly 600-subject first cohort. Per the germline V gene, CDR1 is SGHTA and CDR2 is FQGNSA. This CDR3 contains 15 residues. V was clipped by 4 bases and J by 6 bases; unmatched bases: 9. Of note for this clone: What it binds is unknown.

The TCR originated in a man aged 18 to 35 in good health and CMV-seronegative. The genes are TRBV7-2 and TRBJ2-7; 10 nucleotides line up with TRBD2. The specimen was PBMCs. The CDR3 loop reads CASSSSSGRYAEQYF. In DNA, the CDR3 is TGTGCCAGCAGCTCCTCTAGCGGGAGATACGCCGAGCAGTACTTC.